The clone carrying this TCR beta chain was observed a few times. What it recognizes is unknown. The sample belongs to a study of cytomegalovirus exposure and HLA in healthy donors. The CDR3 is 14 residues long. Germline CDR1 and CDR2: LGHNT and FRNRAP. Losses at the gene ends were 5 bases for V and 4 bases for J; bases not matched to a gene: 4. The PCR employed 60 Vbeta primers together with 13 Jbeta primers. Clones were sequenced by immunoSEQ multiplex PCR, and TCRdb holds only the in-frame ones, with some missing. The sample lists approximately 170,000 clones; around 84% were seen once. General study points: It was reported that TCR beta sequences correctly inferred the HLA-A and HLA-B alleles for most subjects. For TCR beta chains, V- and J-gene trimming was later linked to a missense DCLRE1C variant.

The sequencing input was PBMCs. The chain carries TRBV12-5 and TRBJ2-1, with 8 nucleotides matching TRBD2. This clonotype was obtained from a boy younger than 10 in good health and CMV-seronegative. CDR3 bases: TGTGCTAGTGGTCGAACTAGCGGTTACAATGAGCAGTTCTTC. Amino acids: CASGRTSGYNEQFF.